These 23 T cell receptor beta chains were all obtained from the same sample, sequenced in a study of vaccination effects on CD4 cells after COVID-19 (dated by TCRdb to between 2021 and 2023). The library was generated by the immunoSEQ multiplex PCR assay. The immuneACCESS repertoire file appears here via TCRdb, limited to in-frame rearrangements. These files lack a portion of the clones; in checked studies, under half of the deficit traces to unresolved V genes, and the cause of the others is not known. Counted in this sample were approximately 22,000 clones; more than 60% of them appeared once. Clones ranked in the top ten supply 30% to 45% of the sample. These TCRs are of unknown antigen specificity. In the ViraFEST assay, PBMC were stimulated with viral peptide pools, and TCR sequencing was then used to find antigen-specific CD4+ T cell clonotypes based on their expansion. After 10 days of culture, CD4+ T cells were isolated with the EasySep CD4+ T cell isolation kit. Convalescent patients had PCR-confirmed SARS-CoV-2 infection between March and December 2020, before Alpha, Beta and Delta variants emerged in the United States.

This specimen was CD4+ T cells from PBMCs cultured with a peptide pool, taken before COVID-19 vaccination. The source is a human donor who had a prior SARS-CoV-2 infection.

This clone was seen a handful of times. This sequence joins TRBV7-3 and TRBJ2-2, with 7 bases identical to TRBD1. CDR1 and CDR2 from the germline V gene are SGHTA and FQGTGA. The junction had 10 bases not matched to a gene; V was cut back by 5 bases and J by 7 bases. This CDR3 is built from 15 residues. The CDR3 sequence: CASSQMQGVGGELFF. The CDR3 nucleotides read TGTGCCAGCAGCCAAATGCAGGGGGTAGGCGGGGAGCTGTTTTTT.

The rearrangement uses TRBV11-2 and TRBJ2-5; TRBD1 agrees at 11 bases. With 5 bases clipped from V and 2 bases from J, the junction kept 4 bases outside the gene matches. The CDR3 is made up of 15 amino acids. Looked up from germline, CDR1 is SGHAT and CDR2 is FQNNGV. The CDR3 is CASSRDRGWQETQYF. The CDR3 coding sequence is TGTGCCAGCAGCCGGGACAGGGGGTGGCAAGAGACCCAGTACTTC.

This clone was detected once. The V call is TRBV18, the J call TRBJ1-1, with TRBD1 identical over 7 bases. This CDR3 region has 16 residues. V dropped 2 bases and J dropped 2; count of bases not matched to a gene: 8. Germline CDR1 is KGHSH and CDR2 is LQKENI. The CDR3, as DNA: TGTGCCAGCTCACCATCGGGACAGACCGCTAACACTGAAGCTTTCTTT. Protein product: CASSPSGQTANTEAFF.

The chain combines TRBV5-1 with TRBJ2-1; D unresolved. Trimming took 0 bases from V and 0 from J, leaving 7 bases between them. Germline assignment: CDR1 SGHRS and CDR2 YFSETQ. The CDR3 spans 15 residues. CDR3 amino acids: CASSLVGSSYNEQFF. CDR3 bases: TGCGCCAGCAGCTTGGTGGGTAGCTCCTACAATGAGCAGTTCTTC.

The chain joins TRBV10-2 to TRBJ1-1; TRBD1 matches 7 bases. The CDR3 consists of 16 residues. Germline CDR1 WSHSY, CDR2 SAAADI. V was pared by 1 base and J by 1 base, with 6 bases of the junction left unmatched. The CDR3, as DNA: TGCGCCAGCAGTGAGTTGGGGAGGACAGGGAACACTGAAGCTTTCTTT. Translation gives CASSELGRTGNTEAFF.

The chain joins TRBV2 to TRBJ2-6; 10 bases line up with TRBD1. V lost 6 bases, J lost 2 bases, and 10 bases stayed unmatched. The CDR3 loop spans 18 amino acids. Germline V gene sequence: CDR1 SNHLY, CDR2 FYNNEI. The CDR3 is CASRWDRGGEAGANVLTF. In nucleotides, the CDR3 is TGTGCCAGCAGATGGGACAGGGGTGGGGAGGCTGGGGCCAACGTCCTGACTTTC. The variable domain in full, with the rest retrieved from reference TRBV2 and TRBJ2-6, is EPEVTQTPSHQVTQMGQEVILRCVPISNHLYFYWYRQILGQKVEFLVSFYNNEISEKSEIFDDQFSVERPDGSNFTLKIRSTKLEDSAMYFCASRWDRGGEAGANVLTFGAGSRLTVL.

The chain couples TRBV15 to TRBJ2-7; possible D gene TRBD2, 6 bases. V was clipped by 4 bases and J by 3 bases, with 16 bases between them. Per the germline V gene, CDR1 is LNHNV and CDR2 is YYDKDF (reference sequence). The CDR3 runs 15 residues. The CDR3 sequence is CATSIRRTGVYEQYF. For the CDR3, the DNA is TGTGCCACCAGCATCCGCCGCACGGGGGTCTACGAGCAGTACTTC.

The chain combines TRBV11-3 with TRBJ2-1; the D gene is possibly TRBD1 (6 bases). V was shortened by 4 bases and J by 4 bases, with 11 bases between the two germline ends. Germline CDR1 reads SGHNT; CDR2 reads YENEEA. This CDR3 is built from 14 residues. Here the CDR3 DNA reads TGTGCCAGCAGCTATAACAGGGTTTACAATGAGCAGTTCTTC. As protein: CASSYNRVYNEQFF.

This chain uses TRBV18 with TRBJ1-1; D gene ambiguous. Trimming removed 3 bases from V and 0 bases from J, with 14 bases in between. CDR3 size: 16 residues. Germline V lookup: CDR1 KGHSH, CDR2 LQKENI. This CDR3 reads CASSPSMRIMNTEAFF. The DNA of the CDR3 is TGTGCCAGCTCACCGAGTATGCGAATCATGAACACTGAAGCTTTCTTT.

V is TRBV24-1 and J is TRBJ2-2, with unresolved D. V was clipped by 3 bases and J by 2 bases, with 6 bases between them. The CDR3 covers 14 residues. Germline V CDR1 and CDR2: KGHDR, SFDVKD. CDR3: CATSDVHNTGELFF. CDR3 DNA: TGTGCCACCAGTGATGTACATAACACCGGGGAGCTGTTTTTT.

The gene calls are TRBV19 and TRBJ1-5; tentatively, D is TRBD1 (5 bases). The germline CDR1 and CDR2 sequences are LNHDA and SQIVND (reference sequence). The CDR3 sequence is 16 residues long. Between the trimmed V and J ends, which lost 4 bases and 0 bases, there was a span of 13 bases. The CDR3 spells CASSTRDYNSNQPQHF. CDR3 DNA: TGTGCCAGTAGTACCCGGGACTACAATAGCAATCAGCCCCAGCATTTT.

The DNA of the CDR3 is TGCGCCAGCAGCCGGCTCGGGGTTAAGGAGGACGAGCAGTACTTC. Protein sequence: CASSRLGVKEDEQYF. This sequence joins TRBV4-1 and TRBJ2-7; the D gene is possibly TRBD2 (5 bases). V was trimmed by 4 bases and J by 5 bases, leaving 18 bases between them. Per germline, CDR1 MGHRA and CDR2 YSYEKL. The length of the CDR3 is 15 residues.

The V gene is TRBV29-1, the J gene TRBJ2-1, with 9 bases lining up with TRBD1. CDR1 SQVTM and CDR2 ANQGSEA come from the germline V gene. J lost 1 base, V lost 5 bases, and 3 bases had no gene match. The CDR3 loop spans 14 amino acids. CDR3 protein: CSVLQGASYNEQFF. Here the CDR3 DNA reads TGCAGCGTTTTACAGGGGGCTTCCTACAATGAGCAGTTCTTC.

This clone was found once. V usage is TRBV11-3 and J usage is TRBJ2-1, with 14 bases lining up with TRBD2. Germline loops: CDR1 SGHNT, CDR2 YENEEA. V lost 5 bases, J lost 3 bases, and 3 bases stayed unmatched. The CDR3 consists of 16 residues. CDR3 sequence reads: CASSRGTSGGYNEQFF. The CDR3 DNA reads TGTGCCAGCAGCCGAGGGACTAGCGGGGGCTACAATGAGCAGTTCTTC.

This clone was counted a single time. V gene TRBV23-1 combines with J gene TRBJ1-1; TRBD1 is a possible D gene (5 bases). TRBV23-1 is noted as an ORF with a role that remains uncertain. This CDR3 contains 14 residues. V gave up 0 bases and J gave up 5 bases, with 10 bases separating them. CDR3 protein: CASSQSWGETEAFF. DNA of the CDR3: TGCGCCAGCAGTCAATCATGGGGGGAAACTGAAGCTTTCTTT.

This sequence joins TRBV6-5 and TRBJ2-6, with TRBD1 identical over 8 bases. V lost 5 bases and J lost 3; bases outside the gene matches: 0. This CDR3 is built from 14 residues. Germline V CDR1 and CDR2: MNHEY, SVGAGI. This chain's CDR3 is CASSTGGGANVLTF. For the CDR3, the DNA is TGTGCCAGCAGTACAGGGGGTGGGGCCAACGTCCTGACTTTC.

This chain links TRBV7-3 with TRBJ2-2, with 9 bases identical to TRBD2. Trimming removed 1 base from V and 8 bases from J; junction bases left unmatched: 8. The CDR3 has 16 residues. Per germline, CDR1 SGHTA and CDR2 FQGTGA. The CDR3 DNA is TGTGCCAGCAGCTTAAATAGCGGGAGCGTTTCTGGGGAGCTGTTTTTT. Translating it yields CASSLNSGSVSGELFF.

The V call is TRBV3-1 (or the pseudogene TRBV3-2), the J call TRBJ2-3; TRBD2 aligns across 8 bases. V shed 5 bases and J 1 base; nucleotides not matched to a gene: 14. The germline V gene has CDR1 LGHDT and CDR2 YNNKEL (reference sequence). The length of the CDR3 is 18 residues. CDR3 nucleotides: TGTGCCAGCAGCTTGTCCTGGAGCGGGAGATTCGGCACAGATACGCAGTATTTT. It is translated as CASSLSWSGRFGTDTQYF.

This clone was seen just once. V and J are TRBV5-8 and TRBJ2-5, with D hard to call. Germline V lookup: CDR1 SGHTS, CDR2 YDEGEE. Trimming left V 7 bases short and J 5 bases short, with 15 bases between. The CDR3 length is 13 residues. CDR3 bases: TGTGCCAGCTGGTCCTTCCTCAGGGAGACCCAGTACTTC. Translated: CASWSFLRETQYF. Filled out from reference TRBV5-8 and TRBJ2-5, the complete variable domain reads EAGVTQSPTHLIKTRGQQATLRCSPISGHTSVYWYQQALGLGLQFLLWYDEGEERNRGNFPPRFSGRQFPNYSSELNVNALELEDSALYLCASWSFLRETQYFGPGTRLLVL.

The CDR3 sequence is CASSFTGGRTDTQYF. CDR3 DNA: TGTGCCAGCAGCTTTACAGGGGGCAGGACAGATACGCAGTATTTT. The chain carries TRBV7-3 and TRBJ2-3; 9 bases fit TRBD1. Germline V CDR1 and CDR2: SGHTA, FQGTGA. The CDR3 covers 15 residues. The V gene end was trimmed by 3 bases and the J gene end by 3 bases; junction bases not matched to a gene: 4.

This clone was seen just once. The V gene is TRBV5-6, the J gene TRBJ1-1; D might be TRBD1 (5 bases). The ends were cut back, 2 bases at V and 1 base at J, with 9 bases in the middle. The CDR3 sequence is 14 residues long. CDR1 is SGHDT and CDR2 is YYEEEE in the germline V gene. The CDR3 reads CASSFGQGNTEAFF. The CDR3 DNA is TGTGCCAGCAGCTTCGGCCAGGGGAACACTGAAGCTTTCTTT. Together with reference TRBV5-6 and TRBJ1-1, the CDR3 gives the full variable domain: DAGVTQSPTHLIKTRGQQVTLRCSPKSGHDTVSWYQQALGQGPQFIFQYYEEEERQRGNFPDRFSGHQFPNYSSELNVNALLLGDSALYLCASSFGQGNTEAFFGQGTRLTVV.

V gene TRBV4-1 combines with J gene TRBJ2-1, with D possibly matching TRBD2 (5 bases). CDR1 is MGHRA and CDR2 is YSYEKL in the germline V gene. This CDR3 region has 17 residues. Trimming cost V 1 base and J 0 bases, with 13 bases left between them. CDR3 nucleotide sequence: TGCGCCAGCAGCCAAGGATGGGCTAGCCGCTCCTACAATGAGCAGTTCTTC. Translation: CASSQGWASRSYNEQFF.

A few counts support this clone. The chain joins TRBV7-3 to TRBJ2-2, with 9 bases lining up with TRBD2. The V segment lost 5 bases and the J segment 5 bases; nucleotides outside the gene matches: 6. Germline loops: CDR1 SGHTA, CDR2 FQGTGA. The CDR3 totals 15 residues. The DNA of the CDR3 is TGTGCCAGCAGCCCGAAAGCGGGAGGAACCGGGGAGCTGTTTTTT. Translation: CASSPKAGGTGELFF.